The 26 T cell receptor beta chains listed next were all sequenced from one sample in a study of cytomegalovirus exposure and HLA in healthy donors. The PCR had 60 Vbeta and 13 Jbeta primers. Sequenced by immunoSEQ multiplex PCR; TCRdb stores in-frame clones only, minus some. Of 150,000 to 200,000 clones in the sample, roughly 85% were seen once. The sequenced material came from PBMCs. The receptors stem from a woman aged 45-65 years in good health and CMV-seronegative.

Here the CDR3 reads CASSEPRDSKETQYF. CDR3 nucleotide sequence: TGCGCCAGCAGTGAGCCGCGGGACAGCAAAGAGACCCAGTACTTC. The rearrangement links TRBV10-2 to TRBJ2-5; TRBD1 might be the D (7 bases). The CDR3 covers 15 residues. CDR1 is WSHSY, CDR2 SAAADI, per germline. With 2 bases removed from V and 3 bases from J, the gap between germline ends came to 13 bases.

This chain links TRBV7-2 with TRBJ2-5, with D maybe TRBD1 (5 bases). Trimming stripped 1 base from V and 4 bases from J, with 10 bases between. Germline V gene sequence: CDR1 SGHTA, CDR2 FQGNSA. The CDR3 covers 14 residues. The CDR3 nucleotides are TGTGCCAGCAGCTTAGAGCGCAGGGCAGAGACCCAGTACTTC. Its translation: CASSLERRAETQYF.

CDR3 amino acids: CASSFTSGGPYNEQFF. CDR3 coding DNA: TGCGCCAGCAGCTTCACTAGCGGGGGGCCCTACAATGAGCAGTTCTTC. The chain has TRBV5-1 and TRBJ2-1, with 12 bases that match TRBD2. CDR1 and CDR2 (germline): SGHRS, YFSETQ. The J segment lost 2 bases and the V segment lost 2 bases, leaving 2 bases of the junction unmatched. CDR3 length: 16 residues.

The chain recombines TRBV5-1 with TRBJ2-7; no reliable D call. Per germline, CDR1 SGHRS and CDR2 YFSETQ. This CDR3 has 14 amino acids. Between the trimmed V and J ends, which lost 0 bases and 1 base, there was a span of 8 bases. The CDR3 nucleotides read TGCGCCAGCAGCTTGGTGGTCAGATCCTACGAGCAGTACTTC. Its translation: CASSLVVRSYEQYF. The complete variable domain, with remaining parts taken from reference TRBV5-1 and TRBJ2-7, reads KAGVTQTPRYLIKTRGQQVTLSCSPISGHRSVSWYQQTPGQGLQFLFEYFSETQRNKGNFPGRFSGRQFSNSRSEMNVSTLELGDSALYLCASSLVVRSYEQYFGPGTRLTVT.

This clone was counted once. This chain joins TRBV5-8 and TRBJ2-1; D gene uncertain. Germline values: CDR1 SGHTS, CDR2 YDEGEE. The CDR3 consists of 15 residues. V lost 0 bases, J lost 0 bases, and 7 bases lay in between. CDR3 nucleotides: TGTGCCAGCAGCTTGGGAGAAACCTCCTACAATGAGCAGTTCTTC. It yields the protein CASSLGETSYNEQFF.

This clone was counted once. This chain connects TRBV27 to TRBJ1-2; unclear D gene. Germline V CDR1 and CDR2: MNHEY, SMNVEV (reference sequence). CDR3 length: 14 amino acids. Trimming shortened V by 0 bases and J by 8 bases, and 13 bases separated the two germline ends. This CDR3 reads CASSLSALSHGYTF. The CDR3 coding sequence is TGTGCCAGCAGTTTATCCGCGCTTTCCCACGGCTACACCTTC.

The chain is built from TRBV6-6 and TRBJ2-7; 9 bases align to TRBD1. CDR1 and CDR2 (germline): MNHNY, SVGAGI (reference sequence). V lost 6 bases and J lost 0; bases outside the gene matches: 9. This CDR3 comprises 16 residues. CDR3 nucleotide sequence: TGTGCCAGCAGCACTCCAACAGGGGGCCCCTCCTACGAGCAGTACTTC. Translation: CASSTPTGGPSYEQYF.

This clone was seen a few times. This chain uses TRBV7-5 with TRBJ2-5; TRBD2 is the table's D call and was not checked against the DNA. TRBV7-5 represents a pseudogene. The CDR3 runs 17 residues. This chain's CDR3 is CVRSLVWGREGPGSQYF. CDR3 nucleotides: TGTGTCAGAAGCTTAGTATGGGGTCGGGAGGGTCCGGGGTCCCAGTACTTC.

V is TRBV27 and J is TRBJ2-1; D may be TRBD2 (5 bases). CDR1 is MNHEY, CDR2 SMNVEV, per germline (reference sequence). The CDR3 is made up of 11 amino acids. Trimming removed 8 bases at V and 8 bases at J, with 10 bases between. The CDR3 here is CASGGVYEQFF. The CDR3 coding sequence is TGTGCCAGCGGAGGTGTGTATGAGCAGTTCTTC.

The V call is TRBV9, the J call TRBJ2-3; weak D call: TRBD2 (5 bases). Trimming cost V 4 bases and J 6 bases, with 18 bases left between them. Germline CDR1 and CDR2: SGDLS and YYNGEE. The CDR3 totals 15 residues. CDR3 coding DNA: TGTGCCAGCAGCCCGTTCCCTAGCCCTCAGGATACGCAGTATTTT. Translation: CASSPFPSPQDTQYF.

The chain uses TRBV28 and TRBJ2-1; D is possibly TRBD1 (5 bases). Between the trimmed V and J ends, which lost 5 bases and 2 bases, there was a span of 7 bases. Germline V CDR1 and CDR2: MDHEN, SYDVKM. The CDR3 spans 13 residues. For the CDR3, the DNA is TGTGCCAGCAGTCAGGGCCCCTACAATGAGCAGTTCTTC. Encoded protein: CASSQGPYNEQFF.

J is TRBJ1-5 and V is TRBV6-4; D remains unclear. The CDR3 loop spans 13 amino acids. V was shortened by 5 bases and J by 5 bases, with 10 bases between the two germline ends. From germline, CDR1 is MRHNA and CDR2 SNTAGT. CDR3 sequence: CASSNSPDQPQHF. CDR3 coding DNA: TGTGCCAGCAGTAATAGCCCCGATCAGCCCCAGCATTTT.

The V call is TRBV28, the J call TRBJ1-5, with TRBD1 identical over 7 bases. Trimming cost V 1 base and J 3 bases; bases outside gene matches: 9. CDR3 length equals 17 residues. Germline V gene sequence: CDR1 MDHEN, CDR2 SYDVKM. CDR3 amino acids: CASSLSILTGYNQPQHF. As DNA, the CDR3 is TGTGCCAGCAGTTTATCAATTCTGACAGGGTACAATCAGCCCCAGCATTTT.

The CDR3 is CASSLSSLAGGVANEQFF. CDR3 nucleotide sequence: TGTGCCAGCAGTTTATCCTCCCTAGCGGGAGGAGTAGCGAATGAGCAGTTCTTC. V and J are TRBV27 and TRBJ2-1, with 11 nucleotides matching TRBD2. The CDR3 extends over 18 amino acids. Looked up from germline, CDR1 is MNHEY and CDR2 is SMNVEV (reference sequence). V dropped 0 bases and J dropped 7; count of bases not matched to a gene: 11.

The V gene is TRBV6-5, the J gene TRBJ2-5, with a weak D call TRBD2 (6 bases). The germline V gene encodes CDR1 MNHEY and CDR2 SVGAGI. Trimming took off 6 bases at V and 11 bases at J, with 22 bases between the two ends. The CDR3 spans 14 residues. As DNA, the CDR3 is TGTGCCAGCAGACGGGGCCTCAGCCCGGGGGAGCAGTACTTC. Translation: CASRRGLSPGEQYF.

This clone was detected once. The chain couples TRBV7-2 to TRBJ1-4, with 8 bases aligning to TRBD1. Per germline, CDR1 SGHTA and CDR2 FQGNSA. The CDR3 runs 13 residues. The V and J ends lost 8 bases and 4 bases, in that order; junction bases with no gene match: 3. The CDR3 here is CASRTGFNEKLFF. Written as DNA, the CDR3 is TGTGCCAGCCGGACAGGGTTTAATGAAAAACTGTTTTTT.

This clone was seen only a few times. This rearrangement joins TRBV5-4 to TRBJ1-2, with D possibly TRBD1 on 6 matching bases. The V end lost 6 bases, the J end lost 4 bases, and 16 bases lay between the germline ends. The CDR3 is 14 amino acids. Germline V gene data show CDR1 as SGHNT and CDR2 as YYREEE (reference sequence). The CDR3 protein is CASTFAGGFYGYTF. CDR3 coding DNA: TGTGCCAGCACCTTCGCGGGGGGCTTCTATGGCTACACCTTC.

This clone appeared once. V usage is TRBV5-1 and J usage is TRBJ2-1; D is possibly TRBD2 (5 bases). V dropped 1 base and J dropped 2 bases, with 7 bases sitting between them. The CDR3 runs to 14 residues. Germline V gene lookup returns CDR1 SGHRS and CDR2 YFSETQ. The CDR3 DNA reads TGCGCCAGCAGCTTGCCGGGGACCTACAATGAGCAGTTCTTC. The encoded protein is CASSLPGTYNEQFF.

This clone was seen more than once but under ten times. The rearrangement uses TRBV29-1 and TRBJ2-1; a weak D match, TRBD1 (7 bases). This CDR3 region has 13 residues. The V gene lost 7 bases and the J gene lost 0 bases, with 10 bases spanning the gap. Germline CDR1 SQVTM, CDR2 ANQGSEA. CDR3 nucleotides: TGCAGCGCCAGGGGGGACTCCTACAATGAGCAGTTCTTC. Amino acid sequence: CSARGDSYNEQFF.

J is TRBJ2-3 and V is TRBV6-1; 10 bases agree with TRBD2. This CDR3 comprises 15 residues. Germline trimming cut 4 bases from V and 1 base from J; bases unmatched to any gene: 2. Germline V gene sequence: CDR1 MNHNS, CDR2 SASEGT. DNA of the CDR3: TGTGCCAGCAGTGGACTAGCGGGCCGCACAGATACGCAGTATTTT. This gives the protein CASSGLAGRTDTQYF.

V usage is TRBV13 and J usage is TRBJ2-5; TRBD2 is a possible D gene (5 bases). In germline, CDR1 is PRHDT, CDR2 FYEKMQ (reference sequence). Trimming shortened V by 3 bases and J by 2 bases, and 10 bases separated the two germline ends. The CDR3 totals 14 residues. Written as DNA, the CDR3 is TGTGCCAGCAGCTTTAGAGCGGATCAAGAGACCCAGTACTTC. Translated: CASSFRADQETQYF.

This chain links TRBV27 with TRBJ1-2, with TRBD1 matching 7 bases. This CDR3 comprises 15 residues. The germline gives CDR1 MNHEY, CDR2 SMNVEV (reference sequence). V trimming: 5 bases; J trimming: 8 bases; junction bases outside the gene matches: 14. The CDR3 region has the DNA TGTGCCAGCAGTCCACAGGGGAAGATTCGTGAAGGCTACACCTTC. Amino acids: CASSPQGKIREGYTF.

The V call is TRBV2, the J call TRBJ2-1, with D possibly TRBD2 on 6 matching bases. This CDR3 has 13 amino acids. V lost 3 bases, J lost 9 bases, and 12 bases lay in between. In germline, CDR1 is SNHLY, CDR2 FYNNEI. The CDR3 region is CASSERGFGEQFF. Here the CDR3 DNA reads TGTGCCAGCAGTGAGCGGGGATTCGGTGAGCAGTTCTTC. The full variable domain, rest sourced from reference TRBV2 and TRBJ2-1, is EPEVTQTPSHQVTQMGQEVILRCVPISNHLYFYWYRQILGQKVEFLVSFYNNEISEKSEIFDDQFSVERPDGSNFTLKIRSTKLEDSAMYFCASSERGFGEQFFGPGTRLTVL.

The CDR3 loop is CASSLRGGRTEAFF. Written as DNA, the CDR3 is TGTGCCAGCAGTTTACGGGGGGGAAGAACTGAAGCTTTCTTT. The rearrangement uses TRBV28 and TRBJ1-1, with D tentatively TRBD1 (5 bases). In germline, CDR1 is MDHEN, CDR2 SYDVKM. Trimming pared 2 bases from V and 5 bases from J, leaving 12 bases between. The CDR3 is made up of 14 amino acids.

The chain combines TRBV6-1 with TRBJ2-1; 7 nucleotides align to TRBD1. Germline V CDR1 and CDR2: MNHNS, SASEGT. The CDR3 has 14 amino acids. J gave up 3 bases and V 3 bases, and 2 bases lay outside the gene matches. The DNA for the CDR3 is TGTGCCAGCAGTGACAGGGGGTACTACAATGAGCAGTTCTTC. It yields the protein CASSDRGYYNEQFF.

This clone was found once. The V gene is TRBV6-1, the J gene TRBJ1-5, with D possibly TRBD1 on 6 matching bases. Trimming took off 7 bases at V and 7 bases at J, with 17 bases between the two ends. Germline V gives CDR1 MNHNS, CDR2 SASEGT. The CDR3 has 14 residues. CDR3 loop: CASNKDRLSQPQHF. The CDR3 bases are TGTGCCAGCAATAAGGACAGATTGAGCCAGCCCCAGCATTTT.